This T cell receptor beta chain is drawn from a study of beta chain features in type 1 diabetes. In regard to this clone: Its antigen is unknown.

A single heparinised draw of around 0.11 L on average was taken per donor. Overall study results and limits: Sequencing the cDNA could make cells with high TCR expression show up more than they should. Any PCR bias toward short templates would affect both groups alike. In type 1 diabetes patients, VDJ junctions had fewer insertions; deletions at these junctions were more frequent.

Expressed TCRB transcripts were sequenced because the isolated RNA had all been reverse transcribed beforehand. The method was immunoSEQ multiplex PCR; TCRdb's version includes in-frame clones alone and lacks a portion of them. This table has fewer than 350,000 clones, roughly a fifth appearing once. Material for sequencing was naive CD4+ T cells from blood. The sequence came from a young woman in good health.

The CDR3 region is CASSQVSRQETQYF. The DNA for the CDR3 is TGCGCCAGCAGCCAAGTCTCTAGGCAAGAGACCCAGTACTTC. This rearrangement joins TRBV4-1 to TRBJ2-5; no clear D. V was pared by 1 base and J by 2 bases, with 8 bases between. CDR1 is MGHRA and CDR2 is YSYEKL in the germline V gene. This CDR3 region has 14 residues.